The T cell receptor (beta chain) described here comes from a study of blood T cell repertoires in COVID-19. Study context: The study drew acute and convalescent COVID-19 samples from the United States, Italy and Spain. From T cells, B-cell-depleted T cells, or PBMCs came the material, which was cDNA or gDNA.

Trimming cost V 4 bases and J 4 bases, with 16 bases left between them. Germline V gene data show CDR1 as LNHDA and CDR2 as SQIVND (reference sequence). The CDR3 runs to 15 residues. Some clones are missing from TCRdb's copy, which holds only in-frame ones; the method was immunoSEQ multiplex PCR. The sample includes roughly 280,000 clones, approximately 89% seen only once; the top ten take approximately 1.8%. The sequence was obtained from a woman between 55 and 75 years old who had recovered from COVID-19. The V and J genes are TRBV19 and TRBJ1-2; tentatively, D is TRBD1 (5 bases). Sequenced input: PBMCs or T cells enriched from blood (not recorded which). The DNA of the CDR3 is TGTGCCAGTAGTACCCTCGGGGGAGAAGGCTATGGCTACACCTTC. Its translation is CASSTLGGEGYGYTF.